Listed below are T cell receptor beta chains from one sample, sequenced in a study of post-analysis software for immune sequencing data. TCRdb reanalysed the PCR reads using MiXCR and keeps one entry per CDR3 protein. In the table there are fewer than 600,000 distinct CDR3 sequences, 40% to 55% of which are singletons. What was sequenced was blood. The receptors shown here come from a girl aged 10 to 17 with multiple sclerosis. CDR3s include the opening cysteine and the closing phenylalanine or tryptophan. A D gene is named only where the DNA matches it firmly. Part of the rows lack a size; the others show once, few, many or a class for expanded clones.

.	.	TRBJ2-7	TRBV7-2	TGTGCCAGCAGCCCCCGTGGGCCTAGCTCCTACGAGCAGTACTTC	CASSPRGPSSYEQYF
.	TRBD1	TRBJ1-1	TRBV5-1	TGCGCCAGCAGCTTGACAGGGGAGCACACTGAAGCTTTCTTT	CASSLTGEHTEAFF
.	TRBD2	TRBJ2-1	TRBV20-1	TGCAGTGCCCATTCCGGGACTAGCGGACCCAATGAGCAGTTCTTC	CSAHSGTSGPNEQFF
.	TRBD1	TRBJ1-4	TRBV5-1	TGCGCCAGCAGCGAAGGACAGGGTGAGAATGAAAAACGGTTTTTT	CASSEGQGENEKRFF
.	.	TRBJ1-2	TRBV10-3	TGTGCCATCAGTGAGTCGGGGGGGCCTTACTATGGCTACACCTTC	CAISESGGPYYGYTF
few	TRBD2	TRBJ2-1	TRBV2	TGTGCCAGCAGTGATCCAGCTAGCGGGAGGATTTACAATGAGCAGTTCTTC	CASSDPASGRIYNEQFF
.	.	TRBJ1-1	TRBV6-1	TGTGCCAGCAGGACAACCCTGGGAGCTTTCTTT	CASRTTLGAFF
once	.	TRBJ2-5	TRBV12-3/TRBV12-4	TGTGCCAGCAGTCGAGGGACACCCAAAGAGACCCAGTACTTC	CASSRGTPKETQYF
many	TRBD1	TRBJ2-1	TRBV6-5	TGTGCCAGCAGTCCGCCGGGACAGGGCCAGAATGAGCAGTTCTTC	CASSPPGQGQNEQFF
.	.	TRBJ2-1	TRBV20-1	TGCAGTGCTAGCCGCCTGACTAGGGAGGGGGAGACCCAGTTCTTC	CSASRLTREGETQFF
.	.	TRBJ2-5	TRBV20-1	TGCAGTCCAGCAGGGGCGGTTATCCAAGAGACCCAGTACTTC	CSPAGAVIQETQYF
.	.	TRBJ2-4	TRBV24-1	TGTGCCACCAGTGACCCGGCCGGGGGCACCAAAAACATTCAGTACTTC	CATSDPAGGTKNIQYF
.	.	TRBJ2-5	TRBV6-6	TGTGCCAGCAGTTACTCGAAGAGGTCATTTCAAGAGACCCAGTACTTC	CASSYSKRSFQETQYF
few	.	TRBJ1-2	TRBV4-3	TGCGCCAGCAGCCAAGAAAGGGAGGACTATGGCTACACCTTC	CASSQEREDYGYTF
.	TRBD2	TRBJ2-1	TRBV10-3	TGTGCCTCTAGCGGGAGGGGAATCGGCGAGCAGTTCTTC	CASSGRGIGEQFF
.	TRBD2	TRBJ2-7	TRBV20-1	TGCAGTGCTAGAGATGACACCGGGACTAGCGGCTCCTACGAGCAGTACTTC	CSARDDTGTSGSYEQYF
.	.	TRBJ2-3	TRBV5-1	TGCGCCAGCAGCCCGTTTGAGCGTAATACGCAGTATTTT	CASSPFERNTQYF
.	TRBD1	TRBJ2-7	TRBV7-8	TGTGCCAGCAGCCAAAACCCCACCGGGACAGGGGGAACCTACGAGCAGTACTTC	CASSQNPTGTGGTYEQYF
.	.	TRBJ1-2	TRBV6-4	TGTGCCAGCAGTGAGATGGGCACCCCGGGGGGCTACACCTTC	CASSEMGTPGGYTF
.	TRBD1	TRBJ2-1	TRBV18	TGTGCCAGCTCACCCCCATGGTCCGGGACAGCCTACAATGAGCAGTTCTTC	CASSPPWSGTAYNEQFF
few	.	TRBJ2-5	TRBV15	TGTGCCACCAGCAGAGATTGGGGATTCCAAGAGACCCAGTACTTC	CATSRDWGFQETQYF
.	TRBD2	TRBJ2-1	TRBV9	TGTGCCAGCAGCTACACCGGGACTAGCCTTGGCTCCTACAATGAGCAGTTCTTC	CASSYTGTSLGSYNEQFF
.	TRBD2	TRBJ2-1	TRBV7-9	TGTGCCAGCAGCTTAGGATCTAGCGGGGTCAATGAGCAGTTCTTC	CASSLGSSGVNEQFF
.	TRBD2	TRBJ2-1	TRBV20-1	TGCAGTGCTAGTACTAGCGGGCTTAAGAGCTCCTACAATGAGCAGTTCTTC	CSASTSGLKSSYNEQFF
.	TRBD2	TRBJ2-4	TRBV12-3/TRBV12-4	TGTGCCAGCAGTACCGGGACTAGCGGTTCGGAGCAGTACTTC	CASSTGTSGSEQYF
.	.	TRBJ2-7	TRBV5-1	TGCGCCAGCAGCTGGGCCGGACGTGGAGACGAGCAGTACTTC	CASSWAGRGDEQYF
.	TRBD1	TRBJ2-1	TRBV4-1	TGCGCCAGCAGCCACAAAACGACAGGGCCTTCTGAGCAGTTCTTC	CASSHKTTGPSEQFF
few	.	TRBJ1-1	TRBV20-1	TGCAGTGCTAGAGATCTCCCGGGACCGGGCGCTGAAGCTTTCTTT	CSARDLPGPGAEAFF
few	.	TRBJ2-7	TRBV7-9	TGTGCCAGCAGCATATCAACCTACGAGCAGTACTTC	CASSISTYEQYF
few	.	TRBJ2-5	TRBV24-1	TGTGCCACCAGTGATTTGCACGGGACAACTGCGGAGACCCAGTACTTC	CATSDLHGTTAETQYF
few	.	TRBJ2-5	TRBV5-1	TGCGCCAGCAGCCTTATTCCGTACCAAGAGACCCAGTACTTC	CASSLIPYQETQYF
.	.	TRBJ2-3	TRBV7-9	TGTGCCAGCAGCCACCTCGGGGTAAATGATACACAGTATTTT	CASSHLGVNDTQYF
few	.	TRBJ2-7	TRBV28	TGTGCCAGCAGTTTACCCGGGACCCAGACCACCTACGAGCAGTACTTC	CASSLPGTQTTYEQYF
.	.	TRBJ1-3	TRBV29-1	TGCAGCGTTGATGGCCCCTCTGGAAACACCATATATTTT	CSVDGPSGNTIYF
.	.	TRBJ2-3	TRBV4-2	TGTGCCAGCAGCCAAGAGGCGGGCGGGCGGTCAGGTACGCAGTATTTT	CASSQEAGGRSGTQYF
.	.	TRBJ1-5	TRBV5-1	TGCGCCAGCAGCTTGATGGGGGCAGGTCAGCCCCAGCATTTT	CASSLMGAGQPQHF
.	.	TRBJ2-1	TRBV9	TGTGCCAGCAGCCCGCAGACAGGGTGGGAGGAGACCCAGTTCTTC	CASSPQTGWEETQFF
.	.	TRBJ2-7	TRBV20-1	TGCAGTGCTAGGTACAAAATAAACGAGAAGTACTTC	CSARYKINEKYF
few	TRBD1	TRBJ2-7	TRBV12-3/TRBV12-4	TGTGCCAGCAGAACCGGGACAGGGGACCACGAGCAGTACTTC	CASRTGTGDHEQYF